This entry lists 25 T cell receptor beta chains sequenced from one sample in a study of early stage breast cancer tumors (dated 2017 in TCRdb). Receptor amplification or capture employed the immunoSEQ multiplex PCR assay. In its TCRdb copy, this immuneACCESS table keeps in-frame sequences only and misses some clones. Where compared with another copy, unresolved V genes explain less than half of these, and the others have no known cause. The table for this sample lists around 9,800 clones; 75% to 85% of them were counted only once. Clones ranked in the top ten supply 14% of the sample. The specimen sequenced was breast tumor tissue. The receptors here all came from a person between 65 and 79 years old with breast cancer.

The sample holds a few counts of this clone. The J gene is TRBJ2-1, the V gene TRBV10-2; 10 positions agree with TRBD2. V trimming: 6 bases; J trimming: 8 bases; junction bases outside the gene matches: 13. This CDR3 contains 16 residues. Per the germline V gene, CDR1 is WSHSY and CDR2 is SAAADI. Here the CDR3 reads CASRFPQAGGGDEQFF. The CDR3 region has the DNA TGCGCCAGCAGGTTCCCCCAAGCGGGAGGGGGTGATGAGCAGTTCTTC.

The chain employs TRBV19 and TRBJ2-5; 13 positions match TRBD2. The CDR3 loop spans 16 amino acids. After removal of 5 bases from V and 4 bases from J, the junction contained 7 bases not matched to a gene. CDR1 is LNHDA, CDR2 SQIVND, per germline (reference sequence). The CDR3 here is CASSSRLAGGRETQYF. CDR3 coding DNA: TGTGCCAGTAGTTCTCGACTAGCGGGGGGACGAGAGACCCAGTACTTC. Supplemented by reference TRBV19 and TRBJ2-5, the full variable domain reads DGGITQSPKYLFRKEGQNVTLSCEQNLNHDAMYWYRQDPGQGLRLIYYSQIVNDFQKGDIAEGYSVSREKKESFPLTVTSAQKNPTAFYLCASSSRLAGGRETQYFGPGTRLLVL.

The V call is TRBV9, the J call TRBJ2-3; the match to TRBD1 covers 8 bases. The ends lost 0 bases at V and 10 bases at J; junction bases unmatched: 1. Germline V CDR1 and CDR2: SGDLS, YYNGEE. The CDR3 totals 12 residues. The chain's CDR3 is CASSVAQGAQYF. CDR3 nucleotide sequence: TGTGCCAGCAGCGTAGCACAGGGGGCGCAGTATTTT.

On this clone: One end of the junction varies from germline; a read error may be responsible. The chain links TRBV19 to TRBJ1-2; maybe TRBD1 (5 bases). The CDR3 consists of 14 residues. From germline, CDR1 is LNHDA and CDR2 SQIVND (reference sequence). CDR3 nucleotides: TGTGCCAGTAGTAACAGGTACGGGGACTATAGCTACACCTTC. Encoded protein: CASSNRYGDYSYTF.

DNA for the CDR3: TGTGCCAGCACCCGCGGACTAGCGCTAAGCACAGATACGCAGTATTTT. Translated: CASTRGLALSTDTQYF. This rearrangement joins TRBV2 to TRBJ2-3; 9 positions match TRBD2. The V and J ends lost 7 bases and 0 bases, in that order; junction bases with no gene match: 8. This CDR3 contains 16 residues. Germline CDR1 and CDR2: SNHLY and FYNNEI.

In its sample, this clone was seen a few times. The chain is built from TRBV28 and TRBJ1-5; 7 bases agree with TRBD1. In germline, CDR1 is MDHEN, CDR2 SYDVKM. V shed 3 bases, J shed 7 bases, and the junction held 3 bases outside the gene matches. CDR3 length: 13 residues. In DNA, the CDR3 is TGTGCCAGCAGTTTCGACAGGGACCAGCCCCAGCATTTT. This translates into CASSFDRDQPQHF. Full variable domain (rest looked up from reference TRBV28 and TRBJ1-5): DVKVTQSSRYLVKRTGEKVFLECVQDMDHENMFWYRQDPGLGLRLIYFSYDVKMKEKGDIPEGYSVSREKKERFSLILESASTNQTSMYLCASSFDRDQPQHFGDGTRLSIL.

The chain couples TRBV5-1 to TRBJ1-4; weak D call: TRBD1 (6 bases). V lost 2 bases and J 1 base, leaving 12 bases between the germline ends. Germline CDR1 is SGHRS and CDR2 is YFSETQ. The CDR3 runs 16 residues. The CDR3 sequence is CASSLQGGGTNEKLFF. CDR3 bases: TGCGCCAGCAGCTTACAGGGTGGAGGAACTAATGAAAAACTGTTTTTT.

The chain couples TRBV6-5 to TRBJ2-1, with D perhaps matching TRBD1 (6 bases). Germline V CDR1 and CDR2: MNHEY, SVGAGI. There are 15 residues in the CDR3. The V gene lost 4 bases and the J gene lost 0 bases, with 10 bases spanning the gap. In nucleotides, the CDR3 is TGTGCCAGCAGTTCAACAGGGCACTCCTACAATGAGCAGTTCTTC. This encodes CASSSTGHSYNEQFF.

The rearrangement joins TRBV27 to TRBJ1-3; D remains unclear. CDR3 length: 16 amino acids. V lost 0 bases and J lost 0, with 9 bases in between. Germline loops: CDR1 MNHEY, CDR2 SMNVEV (reference sequence). The chain's CDR3 is CASSLSGGSSGNTIYF. The CDR3, as DNA: TGTGCCAGCAGTTTATCTGGCGGATCCTCTGGAAACACCATATATTTT.

This chain connects TRBV29-1 to TRBJ1-4, with D possibly being TRBD1 (6 bases). This CDR3 is built from 13 residues. Looked up from germline, CDR1 is SQVTM and CDR2 is ANQGSEA. V lost 7 bases to trimming and J lost 8 bases, with 17 bases between them. The CDR3 spells CSGLKGGSEKLFF. The CDR3 nucleotides are TGCAGCGGACTAAAGGGGGGGAGCGAAAAACTGTTTTTT.

The rearrangement joins TRBV30 to TRBJ1-5; D gene uncertain. Trimming stripped 2 bases from V and 1 base from J, with 6 bases between. This CDR3 spans 13 amino acids. In germline, CDR1 is GTSNPN, CDR2 SVGIG (reference sequence). The CDR3 spells CAWSWRSNQPQHF. CDR3 coding DNA: TGTGCCTGGAGTTGGCGGAGCAATCAGCCCCAGCATTTT.

The chain links TRBV30 to TRBJ1-1; D call uncertain. This CDR3 has 12 amino acids. Germline V gives CDR1 GTSNPN, CDR2 SVGIG (reference sequence). V was cut by 3 bases and J by 0 bases, with 5 bases left in between. CDR3 amino acids: CAWSPVNTEAFF. CDR3 DNA sequence: TGTGCCTGGAGCCCAGTGAACACTGAAGCTTTCTTT.

The rearrangement links TRBV7-9 to TRBJ1-1, with 8 positions matching TRBD1. The ends lost 4 bases at V and 1 base at J; junction bases unmatched: 5. Looked up from germline, CDR1 is SEHNR and CDR2 is FQNEAQ (reference sequence). The CDR3 contains 15 residues. In DNA, the CDR3 is TGTGCCAGCAGCTCATACGGACAGGGGAACACTGAAGCTTTCTTT. It yields the protein CASSSYGQGNTEAFF.

This clone was observed a handful of times. V and J are TRBV4-1 and TRBJ2-7; the match to TRBD2 covers 13 bases. This CDR3 comprises 16 residues. Germline loops: CDR1 MGHRA, CDR2 YSYEKL. V gave up 0 bases and J gave up 4 bases; unmatched junction bases: 3. DNA for the CDR3: TGCGCCAGCAGCCAAGAGGGACTAGCGGGGCAGTACGAGCAGTACTTC. Translated: CASSQEGLAGQYEQYF.

This clone showed up just once. The chain links TRBV6-4 to TRBJ2-2; TRBD2 might be the D (6 bases). Trimming left V 7 bases short and J 7 bases short, with 7 bases between. CDR1 and CDR2 from the germline V gene are MRHNA and SNTAGT. This CDR3 contains 11 residues. CDR3 nucleotides: TGTGCCAGCACCGGGGGCGGGGAGCTGTTTTTT. It specifies CASTGGGELFF.

The table lists this clone with a count of one. The CDR3 DNA sequence: TGCGCCAGCAGCTTATCTCCAGGGCATACTCAGCCCCAGCATTTT. Its protein is CASSLSPGHTQPQHF. This rearrangement joins TRBV5-1 to TRBJ1-5; possibly TRBD1 for D (5 bases). Germline lookup yields CDR1 SGHRS and CDR2 YFSETQ. The CDR3 runs 15 residues. Between the trimmed V and J ends, which lost 2 bases and 6 bases, there was a span of 15 bases.

The V and J genes are TRBV9 and TRBJ1-2; 9 bases match TRBD1. The V gene's germline CDR1 is SGDLS and CDR2 YYNGEE. The CDR3 has 13 amino acids. With 3 bases clipped from V and 5 bases from J, the junction kept 2 bases outside the gene matches. The CDR3 DNA reads TGTGCCAGCAGCGCACAGGGGGCGTATGGCTACACCTTC. This sequence encodes CASSAQGAYGYTF.

This CDR3 reads CASGAGTGVSGANVLTF. The CDR3, as DNA: TGTGCCAGTGGTGCCGGGACAGGGGTCTCTGGGGCCAACGTCCTGACTTTC. The chain employs TRBV19 and TRBJ2-6; 10 bases are shared with TRBD1. The germline V gene encodes CDR1 LNHDA and CDR2 SQIVND (reference sequence). The length of the CDR3 is 17 residues. J was trimmed by 0 bases and V by 8 bases; bases with no gene match: 7.

The CDR3 sequence is CASSYSGENYGYTF. CDR3 bases: TGTGCCAGCAGTTACTCGGGCGAGAACTATGGCTACACCTTC. This sequence joins TRBV6-6 and TRBJ1-2; D unresolved. The CDR3 length is 14 residues. V was trimmed by 0 bases and J by 2 bases, leaving 7 bases between them. Per the germline V gene, CDR1 is MNHNY and CDR2 is SVGAGI (reference sequence).

The chain recombines TRBV19 with TRBJ2-2; the D gene is possibly TRBD2 (5 bases). The CDR3 length is 13 residues. Germline CDR1 reads LNHDA; CDR2 reads SQIVND (reference sequence). Trimming took off 11 bases at V and 7 bases at J, with 17 bases between the two ends. CDR3 nucleotide sequence: TGTGCCTTAGTAGCTTACGAGGGCGGGGAGCTGTTTTTT. Its protein is CALVAYEGGELFF.

This sequence joins TRBV6-5 and TRBJ1-1, with D possibly matching TRBD1 (5 bases). Germline CDR1 is MNHEY and CDR2 is SVGAGI. Trimming pared 0 bases from V and 5 bases from J, leaving 13 bases between. CDR3 length equals 15 residues. CDR3 protein: CASSYSEFGGTEAFF. The DNA of the CDR3 is TGTGCCAGCAGTTACTCGGAATTTGGGGGGACTGAAGCTTTCTTT.

The J gene is TRBJ1-1, the V gene TRBV28; 9 nucleotides agree with TRBD1. Trimming removed 4 bases from V and 1 base from J; junction bases left unmatched: 4. Germline V gene data show CDR1 as MDHEN and CDR2 as SYDVKM. The CDR3 runs to 15 residues. CDR3 sequence: CASSYMTGGNTEAFF. In DNA, the CDR3 is TGTGCCAGCAGTTATATGACAGGGGGGAACACTGAAGCTTTCTTT.

V gene TRBV5-4 combines with J gene TRBJ2-5; 9 bases match TRBD2. With 4 bases clipped from V and 4 bases from J, the junction kept 8 bases outside the gene matches. The CDR3 has 15 amino acids. The germline V gene encodes CDR1 SGHNT and CDR2 YYREEE (reference sequence). The DNA of the CDR3 is TGTGCCAGCAGCGAGGCTGCGGGAGGGGGAGAGACCCAGTACTTC. Translation: CASSEAAGGGETQYF.

This clone was observed a handful of times. The V gene is TRBV28, the J gene TRBJ1-2; perhaps TRBD1 as D (5 bases). Trimming shortened V by 3 bases and J by 8 bases, and 10 bases separated the two germline ends. Germline V gene data show CDR1 as MDHEN and CDR2 as SYDVKM. This CDR3 comprises 12 residues. CDR3 loop: CASSLQGLGYTF. The CDR3 nucleotides are TGTGCCAGCAGTTTGCAGGGCTTAGGCTACACCTTC.

The V call is TRBV6-5, the J call TRBJ1-2, with no clear D. Trimming left V 6 bases short and J 8 bases short, with 13 bases between. Germline CDR1 and CDR2: MNHEY and SVGAGI. The CDR3 covers 12 residues. The CDR3: CASSLVGEGYTF. The CDR3 nucleotides are TGTGCCAGCAGCCTGGTCGGGGAAGGCTACACCTTC.